One and the same sample provided the 23 T cell receptor beta chains below, sequenced in a study of cytomegalovirus exposure and HLA in healthy donors. The PCR made use of 60 Vbeta and 13 Jbeta primers. The data were produced by immunoSEQ multiplex PCR, yet TCRdb's version contains in-frame clones alone and is incomplete. The data contain roughly 170,000 clones, approximately 80% of them seen just once; the ten biggest clones take up around 2.2%. What was sequenced was PBMCs. Every receptor here comes from a woman in her thirties in good health and CMV-seronegative.

This rearrangement joins TRBV27 to TRBJ1-2, with 7 bases lining up with TRBD1. V was pared by 6 bases and J by 2 bases, with 6 bases of the junction left unmatched. Germline CDR1 reads MNHEY; CDR2 reads SMNVEV (reference sequence). The CDR3 is 14 amino acids. The CDR3 is CASRISGGNYGYTF. The CDR3 DNA is TGTGCCAGCAGGATTTCAGGGGGGAACTATGGCTACACCTTC.

This chain uses TRBV27 with TRBJ2-7, with 9 bases that match TRBD2. Per the germline V gene, CDR1 is MNHEY and CDR2 is SMNVEV (reference sequence). The junction had 11 bases not matched to a gene; V was cut back by 5 bases and J by 0 bases. CDR3 length: 17 amino acids. The CDR3 reads CASSPRTLAGVSYEQYF. For the CDR3, the DNA is TGTGCCAGCAGTCCGCGTACACTAGCGGGCGTCTCCTACGAGCAGTACTTC.

V and J are TRBV19 and TRBJ1-2, with TRBD1 matching over 7 bases. This CDR3 has 14 amino acids. V lost 6 bases and J lost 2; bases outside the gene matches: 6. Germline CDR1 is LNHDA and CDR2 is SQIVND (reference sequence). DNA for the CDR3: TGTGCCAGTAGCAATAGCAGGGGGAACTATGGCTACACCTTC. Its translation: CASSNSRGNYGYTF.

This chain connects TRBV6-4 to TRBJ2-3; 10 nucleotides align to TRBD2. The CDR3 sequence is 13 residues long. The V and J ends lost 2 bases and 9 bases, in that order; junction bases with no gene match: 2. The germline CDR1 and CDR2 sequences are MRHNA and SNTAGT. The CDR3, as DNA: TGTGCCAGCAGTGACAGCGGGGGGGTCACGCAGTATTTT. Protein product: CASSDSGGVTQYF.

In its sample, this clone was seen once. The chain links TRBV6-1 to TRBJ1-1, with 8 positions matching TRBD1. The CDR3 covers 15 residues. The V gene end was trimmed by 7 bases and the J gene end by 0 bases; junction bases not matched to a gene: 7. Germline loops: CDR1 MNHNS, CDR2 SASEGT. The CDR3 sequence is CASTDRAHLNTEAFF. The DNA for the CDR3 is TGTGCCAGCACGGACAGGGCACATTTGAACACTGAAGCTTTCTTT.

CDR3 sequence: CASTMGQNYEQYF. The CDR3 DNA follows: TGTGCCAGCACCATGGGGCAGAACTACGAGCAGTACTTC. The genes are TRBV28 and TRBJ2-7; D might be TRBD1 (5 bases). V was trimmed by 7 bases and J by 3 bases, leaving 13 bases between them. Germline CDR1 is MDHEN and CDR2 is SYDVKM. The CDR3 sequence is 13 residues long.

The V and J genes are TRBV6-5 and TRBJ1-2; D perhaps matches TRBD1 (6 bases). CDR3 size: 13 residues. Germline V lookup: CDR1 MNHEY, CDR2 SVGAGI. Between the trimmed V and J ends, which lost 5 bases and 7 bases, there was a span of 14 bases. CDR3 bases: TGTGCCAGCAGTCAAGCGGCACAGGGTGGCTACACCTTC. The encoded protein is CASSQAAQGGYTF.

This clone was detected only a few times. CDR3: CASSFWVGGRETQYF. The CDR3, as DNA: TGTGCCAGCAGCTTCTGGGTAGGGGGTAGAGAGACCCAGTACTTC. The V call is TRBV7-2, the J call TRBJ2-5; D perhaps matches TRBD1 (6 bases). The CDR3 consists of 15 residues. The V end lost 3 bases, the J end lost 4 bases, and 15 bases lay between the germline ends. Germline loops: CDR1 SGHTA, CDR2 FQGNSA.

The chain links TRBV11-2 to TRBJ2-7, with D unclear. The CDR3 runs 12 residues. The V and J ends lost 1 base and 5 bases respectively, with 6 bases between them. The V gene's germline CDR1 is SGHAT and CDR2 FQNNGV. As DNA, the CDR3 is TGTGCCAGCAGCTTAGGAGCCAACGAGCAGTACTTC. As protein: CASSLGANEQYF.

The CDR3 DNA reads TGTGCCAGTACCGACGACACAGGGGGCGGTTCACCCCTCCACTTT. It codes for CASTDDTGGGSPLHF. The chain joins TRBV19 to TRBJ1-6; 9 nucleotides match TRBD1. The length of the CDR3 is 15 residues. J gave up 9 bases and V 7 bases, and 10 bases lay outside the gene matches. The germline V gene has CDR1 LNHDA and CDR2 SQIVND (reference sequence).

The chain recombines TRBV5-1 with TRBJ2-7, with TRBD1 matching over 9 bases. This CDR3 comprises 14 residues. CDR1 and CDR2 (germline): SGHRS, YFSETQ. Losses at the gene ends were 4 bases for V and 3 bases for J; bases not matched to a gene: 5. The CDR3 DNA is TGCGCCAGCAGCGCTGGGACAGGGAGCTACGAGCAGTACTTC. It translates to CASSAGTGSYEQYF.

This chain uses TRBV27 with TRBJ2-7, with D tentatively TRBD2 (6 bases). The V gene lost 3 bases and the J gene lost 3 bases, with 18 bases spanning the gap. Germline CDR1 reads MNHEY; CDR2 reads SMNVEV (reference sequence). CDR3 length equals 16 residues. CDR3 sequence: CASSFSGTNQVYEQYF. In DNA form, the CDR3 reads TGTGCCAGCAGTTTTAGCGGAACCAATCAAGTCTACGAGCAGTACTTC.

The J gene is TRBJ2-5, the V gene TRBV7-2; 12 bases match TRBD2. The CDR3 is 16 residues long. J gave up 4 bases and V 2 bases, and 5 bases lay outside the gene matches. Looked up from germline, CDR1 is SGHTA and CDR2 is FQGNSA. The CDR3 sequence: CASSLILAGGGETQYF. The CDR3 DNA reads TGTGCCAGCAGCTTAATCCTAGCGGGGGGGGGAGAGACCCAGTACTTC.

This sequence joins TRBV7-9 and TRBJ2-7, with D unclear. The CDR3 covers 12 residues. CDR1 and CDR2 (germline): SEHNR, FQNEAQ (reference sequence). With 4 bases removed from V and 5 bases from J, the gap between germline ends came to 9 bases. CDR3 residues: CASSSVLHEQYF. The CDR3 region has the DNA TGTGCCAGCAGCTCCGTACTACACGAGCAGTACTTC.

This clone was counted once. The chain uses TRBV7-2 and TRBJ1-1, with TRBD1 matching over 7 bases. CDR1 is SGHTA, CDR2 FQGNSA, per germline. Unmatched junction bases numbered 4, after V lost 6 bases and J lost 0 bases. The CDR3 consists of 14 residues. CDR3 sequence reads: CASSLQGMNTEAFF. DNA of the CDR3: TGTGCCAGCAGTTTACAGGGGATGAACACTGAAGCTTTCTTT.

About this clone: One end of the junction is discordant with germline, which a read error may explain. The chain combines TRBV7-9 with TRBJ1-1; TRBD1 matches 7 bases. Germline CDR1 reads SEHNR; CDR2 reads FQNEAQ (reference sequence). The CDR3 spans 11 residues. CDR3 loop: CSSSQDREAFF. CDR3 sequence (DNA): TGTTCCAGCAGCCAAGACAGGGAGGCTTTCTTT.

V and J are TRBV7-2 and TRBJ2-7; the match to TRBD2 covers 15 bases. In germline, CDR1 is SGHTA, CDR2 FQGNSA. The CDR3 covers 18 residues. Trimming took 4 bases from V and 7 from J; bases not matched to a gene: 14. The DNA of the CDR3 is TGTGCCAGCAGCTCCATCCCTGGGACTAGCGGGAGGTTGTATGAGCAGTACTTC. This translates into CASSSIPGTSGRLYEQYF.

This chain uses TRBV28 with TRBJ2-3, with 11 bases lining up with TRBD2. CDR1 MDHEN and CDR2 SYDVKM come from the germline V gene. V lost 6 bases and J lost 2; bases outside the gene matches: 10. The CDR3 loop spans 17 amino acids. CDR3 region: CASRGGLAGGDTDTQYF. The CDR3 DNA is TGTGCCAGCAGGGGGGGCCTAGCGGGAGGTGACACAGATACGCAGTATTTT.

The V call is TRBV9, the J call TRBJ2-2; D is perhaps TRBD1 (6 bases). Trimming removed 0 bases at V and 4 bases at J, with 10 bases between. Germline CDR1 reads SGDLS; CDR2 reads YYNGEE. This CDR3 contains 15 residues. The CDR3 loop reads CASSVGGLGTGELFF. As DNA, the CDR3 is TGTGCCAGCAGCGTAGGGGGGCTGGGCACCGGGGAGCTGTTTTTT. Looking up the rest from reference TRBV9 and TRBJ2-2 gives the full variable domain: DSGVTQTPKHLITATGQRVTLRCSPRSGDLSVYWYQQSLDQGLQFLIQYYNGEERAKGNILERFSAQQFPDLHSELNLSSLELGDSALYFCASSVGGLGTGELFFGEGSRLTVL.

V and J are TRBV5-1 and TRBJ1-4; TRBD1 is a possible D gene (6 bases). Germline V gene lookup returns CDR1 SGHRS and CDR2 YFSETQ. This CDR3 spans 15 amino acids. Trimming pared 0 bases from V and 3 bases from J, leaving 9 bases between. The CDR3 reads CASSLAQGSNEKLFF. CDR3 nucleotide sequence: TGCGCCAGCAGCTTGGCTCAGGGGTCTAATGAAAAACTGTTTTTT.

The gene calls are TRBV5-5 and TRBJ1-6; D is undetermined. V was shortened by 0 bases and J by 10 bases, with 8 bases between the two germline ends. Germline CDR1 reads SGHKS; CDR2 reads YYEKEE (reference sequence). CDR3 length equals 13 residues. The CDR3 sequence is CASSLVIQSPLHF. The DNA of the CDR3 is TGTGCCAGCAGCTTGGTGATACAATCACCCCTCCACTTT.

The chain is built from TRBV19 and TRBJ1-5; maybe TRBD1 (6 bases). Germline V gene lookup returns CDR1 LNHDA and CDR2 SQIVND (reference sequence). The V end was cut by 0 bases, the J end by 6 bases, with 12 bases between. CDR3 length: 15 amino acids. DNA for the CDR3: TGTGCCAGTAGTATAGAACAGGGTATGGTTCAGCCCCAGCATTTT. Translation: CASSIEQGMVQPQHF.

The gene calls are TRBV7-2 and TRBJ1-2; 7 bases fit TRBD1. The CDR3 contains 14 residues. CDR1 is SGHTA and CDR2 is FQGNSA in the germline V gene. V shed 0 bases, J shed 6 bases, and the junction held 4 bases outside the gene matches. The chain's CDR3 is CASSLAGQTHGYTF. The CDR3 region has the DNA TGTGCCAGCAGCTTAGCGGGACAGACTCATGGCTACACCTTC. Based on the CDR3 plus reference TRBV7-2 and TRBJ1-2, the full variable domain is GAGVSQSPSNKVTEKGKDVELRCDPISGHTALYWYRQSLGQGLEFLIYFQGNSAPDKSGLPSDRFSAERTGGSVSTLTIQRTQQEDSAVYLCASSLAGQTHGYTFGSGTRLTVV.